What follows is one T cell receptor (beta chain) and its context. The authors' processing: Nucleated cell counts were estimated from reference gene primer amplification. The table came from immunoSEQ multiplex PCR; TCRdb's copy has only in-frame clones and leaves some out. V and J calls and clone size are those listed in that table; D and trimming were worked out from the DNA. The table has 110,000 to 150,000 clones, around 82% seen once. These data belong to a study of blood T cell repertoires in COVID-19. Study context: COVID-19 samples, acute and convalescent, were from the United States, Italy and Spain. Sources were T cells, B-cell-depleted T cells, or PBMCs; the material itself was cDNA or gDNA.

CDR3 length: 16 amino acids. V shed 3 bases, J shed 5 bases, and the junction held 7 bases outside the gene matches. The germline V gene has CDR1 LGHNA and CDR2 YSLEER. This sequence joins TRBV4-3 and TRBJ2-1, with 10 bases identical to TRBD2. The TCR was taken from a human donor in a cohort sampled during active COVID-19. The sample consisted of peripheral blood. CDR3 sequence: CASSHQRTSGDNEQFF. In DNA, the CDR3 is TGCGCCAGCAGCCATCAAAGGACTAGCGGAGACAATGAGCAGTTCTTC.